The 14 T cell receptor beta chains below come from one sample, sequenced in a study of blood T cell repertoires in COVID-19. Using immunoSEQ multiplex PCR, the repertoire was profiled, and TCRdb retains in-frame clones only, with some absent. The repertoire holds some 180,000 clones, with roughly 79% as singletons. Sequenced: peripheral blood. The receptors were gathered from a woman in her forties with COVID-19, enrolled during active disease.

The rearrangement uses TRBV9 and TRBJ1-3; maybe TRBD1 (5 bases). Deletions cut 0 bases from V and 3 bases from J, with 10 bases between. Germline CDR1 and CDR2: SGDLS and YYNGEE. The CDR3 loop spans 15 amino acids. The CDR3 DNA reads as TGTGCCAGCAGCGTAGCACAGCAGGGTGGAAACACCATATATTTT. Translation gives CASSVAQQGGNTIYF.

The chain couples TRBV30 to TRBJ2-3; D not resolved. Germline V gene data show CDR1 as GTSNPN and CDR2 as SVGIG (reference sequence). The V end was cut by 0 bases, the J end by 0 bases, with 4 bases between. The CDR3 totals 13 residues. Written as DNA, the CDR3 is TGTGCCTGGAGTGTTCCTAGCACAGATACGCAGTATTTT. Amino acid sequence: CAWSVPSTDTQYF.

The V gene is TRBV19, the J gene TRBJ1-2; no clear D. V was pared by 9 bases and J by 2 bases, with 10 bases between. Germline CDR1 is LNHDA and CDR2 is SQIVND (reference sequence). The length of the CDR3 is 12 residues. The CDR3 DNA reads as TGTGCCAGCGCGGATTTCAACTATGGCTACACCTTC. Translated: CASADFNYGYTF.

The V and J genes are TRBV9 and TRBJ2-2; D is uncertain. The CDR3 is made up of 12 amino acids. Per the germline V gene, CDR1 is SGDLS and CDR2 is YYNGEE. Trimming stripped 3 bases from V and 6 bases from J, with 6 bases between. The CDR3 reads CASSDRAGELFF. CDR3 DNA sequence: TGTGCCAGCAGCGACAGAGCCGGGGAGCTGTTTTTT.

This clone appeared a single time. This rearrangement joins TRBV3-1 (or the pseudogene TRBV3-2) to TRBJ2-3, with a tentative D call TRBD2 (6 bases). This CDR3 region has 15 residues. V was shortened by 5 bases and J by 4 bases, with 16 bases between the two germline ends. The V gene's germline CDR1 is LGHDT and CDR2 YNNKEL (reference sequence). The CDR3 is CASSYPGPGADTQYF. Written as DNA, the CDR3 is TGTGCCAGCAGCTACCCGGGACCGGGAGCAGATACGCAGTATTTT.

The chain recombines TRBV19 with TRBJ2-7; D might be TRBD2 (6 bases). CDR3 size: 16 residues. Germline CDR1 reads LNHDA; CDR2 reads SQIVND (reference sequence). V was clipped by 5 bases and J by 3 bases, with 20 bases between them. CDR3 protein: CASSGGSDPPLYEQYF. CDR3 sequence (DNA): TGTGCCAGTAGTGGAGGGTCAGACCCTCCACTCTACGAGCAGTACTTC. The variable domain in full, completed from reference TRBV19 and TRBJ2-7, reads DGGITQSPKYLFRKEGQNVTLSCEQNLNHDAMYWYRQDPGQGLRLIYYSQIVNDFQKGDIAEGYSVSREKKESFPLTVTSAQKNPTAFYLCASSGGSDPPLYEQYFGPGTRLTVT.

The V gene is TRBV18, the J gene TRBJ1-1, with TRBD1 as a possible D gene (5 bases). V lost 4 bases and J 1 base, leaving 7 bases between the germline ends. The CDR3 loop spans 13 amino acids. CDR1 is KGHSH and CDR2 is LQKENI in the germline V gene. CDR3 bases: TGTGCCAGCTCACTCGGACAGAACACTGAAGCTTTCTTT. This codes for CASSLGQNTEAFF.

In this sample, this clone turned up many times. The rearrangement uses TRBV5-4 and TRBJ2-2, with 7 bases that match TRBD1. Germline CDR1 and CDR2: SGHNT and YYREEE (reference sequence). This CDR3 contains 14 residues. CDR3 region: CAKNTLGQAGELFF. Written as DNA, the CDR3 is TGTGCGAAGAACACCCTAGGACAGGCCGGGGAGCTGTTTTTT. The variable domain in full, with the rest retrieved from reference TRBV5-4 and TRBJ2-2, is ETGVTQSPTHLIKTRGQQVTLRCSSQSGHNTVSWYQQALGQGPQFIFQYYREEENGRGNFPPRFSGLQFPNYSSELNVNALELDDSALYLCAKNTLGQAGELFFGEGSRLTVL.

A single count supports this clone. The chain uses TRBV5-1 and TRBJ2-3, with 7 bases lining up with TRBD2. J gave up 4 bases and V 5 bases, and 4 bases lay outside the gene matches. Germline CDR1 SGHRS, CDR2 YFSETQ. This CDR3 comprises 13 residues. The CDR3 spells CASSGREADTQYF. In DNA, the CDR3 is TGCGCCAGCAGTGGGAGGGAGGCAGATACGCAGTATTTT.

A single count supports this clone. The chain combines TRBV25-1 with TRBJ2-1; D might be TRBD2 (5 bases). Germline lookup yields CDR1 MGHDK and CDR2 SYGVNS. The CDR3 covers 14 residues. V lost 4 bases, J lost 2 bases, and 9 bases lay in between. The CDR3 protein is CASSVVSAYNEQFF. DNA of the CDR3: TGTGCCAGCAGTGTGGTTAGCGCCTACAATGAGCAGTTCTTC.

The chain is built from TRBV7-5 and TRBJ1-3; the table's D call, TRBD1, has no DNA check behind it. TRBV7-5 is a known pseudogene. CDR3 length equals 18 residues. This chain's CDR3 is CVRSYQTADKPSGNTIYF. The CDR3 coding sequence is TGTGTCAGAAGCTACCAGACAGCCGACAAACCCTCTGGAAACACCATATATTTT.

The rearrangement joins TRBV27 to TRBJ1-5; TRBD1 matches 8 bases. The CDR3 is made up of 11 amino acids. Per germline, CDR1 MNHEY and CDR2 SMNVEV (reference sequence). CDR3 in DNA: TGTGCAACAGGGGGGGATCAGCCCCAGCATTTT. This gives the protein CATGGDQPQHF.

The chain uses TRBV5-6 and TRBJ1-5; D gene ambiguous. This CDR3 is 15 amino acids long. Trimming cost V 2 bases and J 6 bases, with 15 bases left between them. Germline CDR1 SGHDT, CDR2 YYEEEE. The chain's CDR3 is CASSFGTLSGQPQHF. The CDR3 DNA reads as TGTGCCAGCAGCTTTGGCACCCTGTCAGGTCAGCCCCAGCATTTT. The full variable domain, its missing parts supplied by reference TRBV5-6 and TRBJ1-5, is DAGVTQSPTHLIKTRGQQVTLRCSPKSGHDTVSWYQQALGQGPQFIFQYYEEEERQRGNFPDRFSGHQFPNYSSELNVNALLLGDSALYLCASSFGTLSGQPQHFGDGTRLSIL.

This clone appeared a single time. The rearrangement joins TRBV29-1 to TRBJ2-3; TRBD1 agrees at 8 bases. The CDR3 extends over 11 amino acids. CDR1 is SQVTM, CDR2 ANQGSEA, per germline. V gave up 8 bases and J gave up 6 bases; unmatched junction bases: 4. Here the CDR3 reads CSSRQGDTQYF. DNA for the CDR3: TGCAGCTCCCGACAGGGGGATACGCAGTATTTT.